Listed below are T cell receptor beta chains from one sample, sequenced in a study of T cells in localized non-small cell lung cancer. Repertoires were generated with immunoSEQ multiplex PCR, while TCRdb's copy carries only in-frame clones and drops some. The sample yields around 83,000 clones, about 91% seen once. The specimen was peripheral blood, collected before any cancer treatment. The receptors were sampled from a man aged 40 to 75 with stage I squamous cell lung carcinoma. Each CDR3 is given with its conserved first and last residue. Fields, in order: clone size, D gene, V gene, J gene, CDR3 DNA, CDR3 protein. A D gene is named only where the DNA matches it firmly. Not every row has a clone size; where given, it reads once, few, many or a size class.

.,TRBD1,TRBV2,TRBJ1-1,TGTGCCAGCAGTTCACAGGGGGCGGGCACTGAAGCTTTCTTT,CASSSQGAGTEAFF
.,TRBD1,TRBV7-2,TRBJ2-7,TGTGCCAGCAGCCTCGGACAGGGCCGCTCCTACGAGCAGTACTTC,CASSLGQGRSYEQYF
.,TRBD1,TRBV5-1,TRBJ1-2,TGCGCCAGCAGCTTGGGGTGGACAGGGGCGAATCTGAGGAACACCTTC,CASSLGWTGANLRNTF
.,.,TRBV2,TRBJ2-2,TGTGCCAGCAAGAAGGACAGAAACACCGGGGAGCTGTTTTTT,CASKKDRNTGELFF
.,.,TRBV18,TRBJ1-3,TGTGCCAGCTCACCTGTCAGAGAGGCTGGAAACACCATATATTTT,CASSPVREAGNTIYF
.,.,TRBV5-1,TRBJ1-6,TGCGCCAGCAAGGGTGTAGGGTATAATTCACCCCTCCACTTT,CASKGVGYNSPLHF
once,.,TRBV5-1,TRBJ2-5,TGCGCCAGCACCCAAAATGGGCAGATGGAGACCCAGTACTTC,CASTQNGQMETQYF
.,.,TRBV2,TRBJ1-1,TGTGCCAGCAGCGGACAGCGGATGAACACTGAAGCTTTCTTT,CASSGQRMNTEAFF
.,.,TRBV7-2,TRBJ2-1,TGTGCCAGCAGCTTAGGAGGACGACCTTACAATGAGCAGTTCTTC,CASSLGGRPYNEQFF
once,.,TRBV10-3,TRBJ1-5,TGTGCCATCAGTGAGTCGACACAGGGCGATCAGCCCCAGCATTTT,CAISESTQGDQPQHF
.,.,TRBV7-2,TRBJ1-2,TGTGCCAGCAGCTTAGCAGGAGGACACTCCGGGGATGGCTACACCTTC,CASSLAGGHSGDGYTF
.,TRBD2,TRBV29-1,TRBJ2-3,TGCAGCGTTGAAGATCCAGCGGGGGGGGATACGCAGTATTTT,CSVEDPAGGDTQYF
.,.,TRBV4-1,TRBJ1-3,TGCGCCAGCAGCGCAATAAAGGGTGGAAACACCATATATTTT,CASSAIKGGNTIYF
.,.,TRBV28,TRBJ1-2,TGTGCCAGCAGTCGCTCGGACACGGGCTCCTATGGCTACACCTTC,CASSRSDTGSYGYTF
.,TRBD1,TRBV5-1,TRBJ2-2,TGCGCCAGCAGCCCGGGACAGGCCAGGGGCGGGGAGCTGTTTTTT,CASSPGQARGGELFF
.,TRBD2,TRBV27,TRBJ2-1,TGTGCCAGCAGGCCTCGGGGGGGATACAATGAGCAGTTCTTC,CASRPRGGYNEQFF
.,.,TRBV25-1,TRBJ2-7,TGTGCCAGCACGGGGGTTAACTCCTACGAGCAGTACTTC,CASTGVNSYEQYF
.,.,TRBV5-1,TRBJ1-1,TGCGCCAGCAGCCAGGGAGTGAACACTGAAGCTTTCTTT,CASSQGVNTEAFF
.,TRBD1,TRBV27,TRBJ2-1,TGTGCCAGCAGGCCACGGGGGGACCACTTTACAGGGGGCGCAAACAATGAGCAGTTCTTC,CASRPRGDHFTGGANNEQFF
.,.,TRBV14,TRBJ2-7,TGTGCCAGCAGCCAAGAAAGGGGGGACGGCGGAATGAGCGAGCAGTACTTC,CASSQERGDGGMSEQYF
.,.,TRBV27,TRBJ2-2,TGTGCAGGGGGACACACGAACACCGGGGAGCTGTTTTTT,CAGGHTNTGELFF
.,.,TRBV10-3,TRBJ1-5,TGTGCCATCAGTGAGTCGTTCCTGCCCCAAGAGGGCAATCAGCCCCAGCATTTT,CAISESFLPQEGNQPQHF
.,TRBD1,TRBV10-3,TRBJ2-2,TGTGCCATCAGGAGGGGGCAGGGTGACGGGGAGCTGTTTTTT,CAIRRGQGDGELFF
.,TRBD1,TRBV11-2,TRBJ2-5,TGTGCCAGCAGCTTAGATCCTGGACAGGTCGGGGAGACCCAGTACTTC,CASSLDPGQVGETQYF
.,.,TRBV9,TRBJ2-4,TGTGCCAGCAGCGGCGACAGCGGGCAGGGAGCCAAAAACATTCAGTACTTC,CASSGDSGQGAKNIQYF
.,TRBD1,TRBV7-9,TRBJ2-5,TGTGCCAGCAGCTTTACAGGGGGCAAAGAGACCCAGTACTTC,CASSFTGGKETQYF
.,TRBD1,TRBV5-1,TRBJ1-3,TGCGCCAGCAGCTCAACCCCTGACAGGGCCTCTGGAAACACCATATATTTT,CASSSTPDRASGNTIYF
.,.,TRBV4-1,TRBJ2-3,TGCGCCAGCAGGTGGGGCTTCACAGATACGCAGTATTTT,CASRWGFTDTQYF
.,TRBD2,TRBV19,TRBJ2-3,TGTGCCAGTAGTATTACTAGCGGGGGAGGGACAGATACGCAGTATTTT,CASSITSGGGTDTQYF
.,.,TRBV4-1,TRBJ1-5,TGCGCCAGCAGCCAATCCAGGGGATTGTGGCAGCCCCAGCATTTT,CASSQSRGLWQPQHF
.,TRBD2,TRBV29-1,TRBJ2-7,TGCAGCTGCGGGCTAGCGGGGGCCATAGGGGAGCAGTACTTC,CSCGLAGAIGEQYF
.,.,TRBV4-1,TRBJ2-2,TGCGCCAGCGCCCAGGGGAACACCGGGGAGCTGTTTTTT,CASAQGNTGELFF
once,.,TRBV29-1,TRBJ2-1,TGCAGCGTTGGGTCAAATTACAATGAGCAGTTCTTC,CSVGSNYNEQFF
once,.,TRBV6-5,TRBJ2-6,TGTGCCAGCAGCCCTCATGGGGCCAACGTCCTGACTTTC,CASSPHGANVLTF
.,TRBD2,TRBV5-4,TRBJ2-2,TGTGCCAGCAGCACCCAACTAGCGGGGGGGTACACCGGGGAGCTGTTTTTT,CASSTQLAGGYTGELFF
once,.,TRBV2,TRBJ2-3,TGTGCCAGCAGTGGGGACTTCACAGATACGCAGTATTTT,CASSGDFTDTQYF